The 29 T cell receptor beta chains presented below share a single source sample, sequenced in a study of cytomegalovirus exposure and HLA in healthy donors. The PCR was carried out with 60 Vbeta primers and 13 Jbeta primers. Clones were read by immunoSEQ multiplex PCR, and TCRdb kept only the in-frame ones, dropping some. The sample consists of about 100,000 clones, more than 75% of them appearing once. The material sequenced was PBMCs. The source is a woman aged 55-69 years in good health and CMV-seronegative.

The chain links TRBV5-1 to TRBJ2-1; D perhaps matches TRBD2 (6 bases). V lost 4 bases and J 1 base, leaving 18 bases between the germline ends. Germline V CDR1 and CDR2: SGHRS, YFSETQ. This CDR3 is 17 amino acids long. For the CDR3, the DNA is TGCGCCAGCAGCCCAGCGACTGGAAGCGGGTCCTACAATGAGCAGTTCTTC. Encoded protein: CASSPATGSGSYNEQFF.

The CDR3 loop is CSVEDRALAAPETQYF. The CDR3 DNA sequence: TGCAGCGTTGAAGATAGGGCCCTAGCGGCGCCCGAGACCCAGTACTTC. The chain is built from TRBV29-1 and TRBJ2-5; 7 bases fit TRBD2. Looked up from germline, CDR1 is SQVTM and CDR2 is ANQGSEA. After removal of 0 bases from V and 5 bases from J, the junction contained 12 bases not matched to a gene. This CDR3 comprises 16 residues.

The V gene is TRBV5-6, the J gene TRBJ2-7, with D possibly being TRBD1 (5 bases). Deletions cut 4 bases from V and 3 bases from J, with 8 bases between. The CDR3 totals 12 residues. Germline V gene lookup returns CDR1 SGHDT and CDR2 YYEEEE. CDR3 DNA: TGTGCCAGCAGCCAGGACAACTACGAGCAGTACTTC. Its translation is CASSQDNYEQYF. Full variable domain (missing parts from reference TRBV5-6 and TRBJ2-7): DAGVTQSPTHLIKTRGQQVTLRCSPKSGHDTVSWYQQALGQGPQFIFQYYEEEERQRGNFPDRFSGHQFPNYSSELNVNALLLGDSALYLCASSQDNYEQYFGPGTRLTVT.

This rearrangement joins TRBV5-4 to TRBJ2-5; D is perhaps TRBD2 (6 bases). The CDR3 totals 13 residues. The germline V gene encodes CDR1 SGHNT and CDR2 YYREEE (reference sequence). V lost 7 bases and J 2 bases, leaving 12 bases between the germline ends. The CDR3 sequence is CASGLNRQETQYF. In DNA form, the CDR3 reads TGTGCCAGCGGACTAAACAGACAAGAGACCCAGTACTTC. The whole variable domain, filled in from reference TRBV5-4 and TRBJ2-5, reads ETGVTQSPTHLIKTRGQQVTLRCSSQSGHNTVSWYQQALGQGPQFIFQYYREEENGRGNFPPRFSGLQFPNYSSELNVNALELDDSALYLCASGLNRQETQYFGPGTRLLVL.

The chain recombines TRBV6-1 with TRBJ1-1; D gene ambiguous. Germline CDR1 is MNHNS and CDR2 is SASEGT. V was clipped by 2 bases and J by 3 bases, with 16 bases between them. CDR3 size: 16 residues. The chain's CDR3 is CASSENSPGRDTEAFF. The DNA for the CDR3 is TGTGCCAGCAGTGAAAATTCCCCGGGGAGGGACACTGAAGCTTTCTTT.

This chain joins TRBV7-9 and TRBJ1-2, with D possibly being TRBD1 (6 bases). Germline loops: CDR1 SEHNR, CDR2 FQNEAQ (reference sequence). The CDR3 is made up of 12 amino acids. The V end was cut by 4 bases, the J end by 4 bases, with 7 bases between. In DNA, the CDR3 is TGTGCCAGCAGCTCGGACAGCTATGGCTACACCTTC. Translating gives CASSSDSYGYTF.

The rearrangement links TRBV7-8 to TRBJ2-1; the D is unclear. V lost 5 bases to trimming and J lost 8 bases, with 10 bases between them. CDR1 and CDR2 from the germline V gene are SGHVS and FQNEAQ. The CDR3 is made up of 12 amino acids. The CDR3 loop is CASSHAVDEQFF. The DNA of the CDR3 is TGTGCCAGCAGCCACGCAGTGGATGAGCAGTTCTTC.

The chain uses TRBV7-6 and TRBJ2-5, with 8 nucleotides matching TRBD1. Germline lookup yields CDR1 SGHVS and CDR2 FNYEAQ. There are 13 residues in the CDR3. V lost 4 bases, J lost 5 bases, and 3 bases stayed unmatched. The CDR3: CASSSTGGETQYF. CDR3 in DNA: TGTGCCAGCAGCTCCACAGGGGGGGAGACCCAGTACTTC.

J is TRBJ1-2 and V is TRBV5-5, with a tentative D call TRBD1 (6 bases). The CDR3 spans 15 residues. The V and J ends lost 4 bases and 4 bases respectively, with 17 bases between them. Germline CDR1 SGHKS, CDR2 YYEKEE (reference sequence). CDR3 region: CASSQLTGSGYGYTF. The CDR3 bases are TGTGCCAGCAGCCAACTAACAGGGTCCGGCTATGGCTACACCTTC. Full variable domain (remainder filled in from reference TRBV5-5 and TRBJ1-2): DAGVTQSPTHLIKTRGQQVTLRCSPISGHKSVSWYQQVLGQGPQFIFQYYEKEERGRGNFPDRFSARQFPNYSSELNVNALLLGDSALYLCASSQLTGSGYGYTFGSGTRLTVV.

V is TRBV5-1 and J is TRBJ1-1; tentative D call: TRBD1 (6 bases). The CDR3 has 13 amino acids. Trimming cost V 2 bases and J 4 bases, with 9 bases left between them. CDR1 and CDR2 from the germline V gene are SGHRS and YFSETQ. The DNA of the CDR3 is TGCGCCAGCAGCTTACAGGGTCTCACTGAAGCTTTCTTT. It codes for CASSLQGLTEAFF.

In DNA, the CDR3 is TGTGCCAGCAGTCCCTTCCCTTTGGGGGAGGATCAGCCCCAGCATTTT. Translation: CASSPFPLGEDQPQHF. The chain carries TRBV6-6 and TRBJ1-5, with D possibly TRBD1 on 5 matching bases. Between the trimmed V and J ends, which lost 5 bases and 5 bases, there was a span of 19 bases. CDR1 is MNHNY and CDR2 is SVGAGI in the germline V gene (reference sequence). The CDR3 loop spans 16 amino acids.

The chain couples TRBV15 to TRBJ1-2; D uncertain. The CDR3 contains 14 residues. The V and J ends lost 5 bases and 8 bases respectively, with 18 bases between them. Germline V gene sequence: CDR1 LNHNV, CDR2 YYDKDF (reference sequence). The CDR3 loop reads CATSARHGGGGYTF. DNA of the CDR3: TGTGCCACCAGCGCCAGACACGGAGGTGGAGGCTACACCTTC.

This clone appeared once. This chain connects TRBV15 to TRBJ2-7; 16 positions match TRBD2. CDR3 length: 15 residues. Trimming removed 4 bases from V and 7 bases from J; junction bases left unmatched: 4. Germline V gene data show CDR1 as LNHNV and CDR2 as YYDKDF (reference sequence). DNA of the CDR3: TGTGCCACCAGCAAGGGACTAGCGGGGGGGCGTGAGCAGTACTTC. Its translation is CATSKGLAGGREQYF.

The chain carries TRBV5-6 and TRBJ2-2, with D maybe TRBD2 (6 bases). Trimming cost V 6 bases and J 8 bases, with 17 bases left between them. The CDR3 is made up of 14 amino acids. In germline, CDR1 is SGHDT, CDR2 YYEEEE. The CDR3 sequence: CASTYRGTTGELFF. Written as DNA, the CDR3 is TGTGCCAGCACCTACCGGGGGACGACAGGGGAGCTGTTTTTT.

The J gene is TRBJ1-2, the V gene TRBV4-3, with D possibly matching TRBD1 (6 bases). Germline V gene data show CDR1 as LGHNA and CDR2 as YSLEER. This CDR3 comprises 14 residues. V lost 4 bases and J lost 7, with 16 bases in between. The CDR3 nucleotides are TGCGCCAGCAGCCTCGCACAGGGTTTGGTTGGCTACACCTTC. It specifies CASSLAQGLVGYTF.

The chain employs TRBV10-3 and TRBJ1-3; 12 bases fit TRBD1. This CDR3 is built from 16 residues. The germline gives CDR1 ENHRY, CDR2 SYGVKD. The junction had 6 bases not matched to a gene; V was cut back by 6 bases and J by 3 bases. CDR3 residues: CAIRGTGGDYGNTIYF. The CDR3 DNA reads TGTGCCATCAGAGGGACAGGGGGCGACTATGGAAACACCATATATTTT.

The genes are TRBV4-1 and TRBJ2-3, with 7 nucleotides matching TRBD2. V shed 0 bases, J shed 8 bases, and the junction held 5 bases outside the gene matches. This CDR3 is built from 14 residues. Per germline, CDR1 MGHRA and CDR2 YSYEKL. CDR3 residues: CASSQDRGSRTQYF. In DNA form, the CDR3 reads TGCGCCAGCAGCCAAGACCGCGGGAGCCGTACGCAGTATTTT.

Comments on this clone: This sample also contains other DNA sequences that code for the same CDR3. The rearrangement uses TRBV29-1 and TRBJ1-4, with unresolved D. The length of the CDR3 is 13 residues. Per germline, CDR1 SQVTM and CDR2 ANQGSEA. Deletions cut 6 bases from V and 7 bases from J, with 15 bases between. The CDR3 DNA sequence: TGCAGCGTGGTACAAGGCAGCGGTGAAAAACTGTTTTTT. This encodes CSVVQGSGEKLFF.

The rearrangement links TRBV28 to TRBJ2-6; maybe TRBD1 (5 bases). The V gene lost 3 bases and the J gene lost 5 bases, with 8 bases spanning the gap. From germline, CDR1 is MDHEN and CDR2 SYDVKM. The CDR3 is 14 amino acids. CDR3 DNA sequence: TGTGCCAGCAGTTTGAAGGACAGGGCCAACGTCCTGACTTTC. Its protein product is CASSLKDRANVLTF.

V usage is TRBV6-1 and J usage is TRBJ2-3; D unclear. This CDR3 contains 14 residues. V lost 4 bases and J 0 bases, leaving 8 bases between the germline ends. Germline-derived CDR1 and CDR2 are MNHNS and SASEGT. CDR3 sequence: CASSARLSTDTQYF. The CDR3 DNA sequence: TGTGCCAGCAGTGCGCGACTTAGCACAGATACGCAGTATTTT.

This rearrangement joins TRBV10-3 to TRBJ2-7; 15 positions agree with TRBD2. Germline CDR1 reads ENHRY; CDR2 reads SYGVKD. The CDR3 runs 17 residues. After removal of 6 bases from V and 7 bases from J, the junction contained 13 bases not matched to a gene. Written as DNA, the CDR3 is TGTGCCATCAGCTCGGGACTAGCGGGGGGACGGGGTGGGGAGCAGTACTTC. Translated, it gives CAISSGLAGGRGGEQYF.

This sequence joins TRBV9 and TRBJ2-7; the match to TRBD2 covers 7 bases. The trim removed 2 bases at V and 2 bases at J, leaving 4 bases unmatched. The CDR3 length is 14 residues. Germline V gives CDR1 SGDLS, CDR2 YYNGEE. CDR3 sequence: CASSVGDYTYEQYF. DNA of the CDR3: TGTGCCAGCAGCGTGGGGGACTACACCTACGAGCAGTACTTC. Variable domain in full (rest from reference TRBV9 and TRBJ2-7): DSGVTQTPKHLITATGQRVTLRCSPRSGDLSVYWYQQSLDQGLQFLIQYYNGEERAKGNILERFSAQQFPDLHSELNLSSLELGDSALYFCASSVGDYTYEQYFGPGTRLTVT.

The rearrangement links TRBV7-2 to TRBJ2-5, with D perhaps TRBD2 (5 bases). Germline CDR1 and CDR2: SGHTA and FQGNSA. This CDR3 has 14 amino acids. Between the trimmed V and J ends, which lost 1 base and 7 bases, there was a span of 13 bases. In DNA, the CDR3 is TGTGCCAGCAGCTTAGGGCAGGACTTTGGGACCCAGTACTTC. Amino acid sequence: CASSLGQDFGTQYF.

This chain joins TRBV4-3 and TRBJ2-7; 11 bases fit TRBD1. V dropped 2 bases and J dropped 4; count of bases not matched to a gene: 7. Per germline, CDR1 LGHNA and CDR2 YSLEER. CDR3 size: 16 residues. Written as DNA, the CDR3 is TGCGCCAGCAGCCAATTGGTCGGGACAGGGGGTTACGAGCAGTACTTC. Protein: CASSQLVGTGGYEQYF.

The CDR3 spells CASSLALAGGPNEQFF. CDR3 nucleotide sequence: TGTGCCAGCAGCTTAGCGCTAGCGGGGGGGCCGAATGAGCAGTTCTTC. V is TRBV7-2 and J is TRBJ2-1, with 12 bases aligning to TRBD2. After removal of 0 bases from V and 7 bases from J, the junction contained 4 bases not matched to a gene. Germline V gene lookup returns CDR1 SGHTA and CDR2 FQGNSA. CDR3 size: 16 residues.

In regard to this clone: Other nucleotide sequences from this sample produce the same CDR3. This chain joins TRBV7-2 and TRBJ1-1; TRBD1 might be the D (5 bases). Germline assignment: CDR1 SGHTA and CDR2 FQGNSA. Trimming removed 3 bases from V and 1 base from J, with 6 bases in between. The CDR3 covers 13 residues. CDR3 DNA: TGTGCCAGCAGCTTGACAGAGAACACTGAAGCTTTCTTT. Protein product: CASSLTENTEAFF. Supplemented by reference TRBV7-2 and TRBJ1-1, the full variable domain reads GAGVSQSPSNKVTEKGKDVELRCDPISGHTALYWYRQSLGQGLEFLIYFQGNSAPDKSGLPSDRFSAERTGGSVSTLTIQRTQQEDSAVYLCASSLTENTEAFFGQGTRLTVV.

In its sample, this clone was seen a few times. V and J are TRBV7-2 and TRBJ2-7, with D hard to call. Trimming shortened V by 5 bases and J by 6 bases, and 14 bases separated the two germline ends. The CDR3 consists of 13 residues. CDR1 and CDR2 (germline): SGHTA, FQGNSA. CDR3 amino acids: CASSLGSVVEQYF. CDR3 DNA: TGTGCCAGCAGCCTCGGTTCCGTTGTCGAGCAGTACTTC.

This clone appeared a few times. CDR3 in amino acids: CASSVGTSGLADTQYF. The CDR3, as DNA: TGCGCCAGCAGCGTCGGGACTAGCGGGCTGGCAGATACGCAGTATTTT. The chain uses TRBV5-1 and TRBJ2-3; 12 bases fit TRBD2. The V gene's germline CDR1 is SGHRS and CDR2 YFSETQ. The V segment lost 4 bases and the J segment 4 bases; nucleotides outside the gene matches: 7. The CDR3 has 16 residues.

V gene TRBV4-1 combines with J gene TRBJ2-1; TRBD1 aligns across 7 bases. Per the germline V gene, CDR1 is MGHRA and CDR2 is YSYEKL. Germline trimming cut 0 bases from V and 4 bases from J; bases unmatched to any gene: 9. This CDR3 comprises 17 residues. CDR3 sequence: CASSQEGGGRTYNEQFF. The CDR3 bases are TGCGCCAGCAGCCAAGAAGGGGGCGGAAGGACATACAATGAGCAGTTCTTC.